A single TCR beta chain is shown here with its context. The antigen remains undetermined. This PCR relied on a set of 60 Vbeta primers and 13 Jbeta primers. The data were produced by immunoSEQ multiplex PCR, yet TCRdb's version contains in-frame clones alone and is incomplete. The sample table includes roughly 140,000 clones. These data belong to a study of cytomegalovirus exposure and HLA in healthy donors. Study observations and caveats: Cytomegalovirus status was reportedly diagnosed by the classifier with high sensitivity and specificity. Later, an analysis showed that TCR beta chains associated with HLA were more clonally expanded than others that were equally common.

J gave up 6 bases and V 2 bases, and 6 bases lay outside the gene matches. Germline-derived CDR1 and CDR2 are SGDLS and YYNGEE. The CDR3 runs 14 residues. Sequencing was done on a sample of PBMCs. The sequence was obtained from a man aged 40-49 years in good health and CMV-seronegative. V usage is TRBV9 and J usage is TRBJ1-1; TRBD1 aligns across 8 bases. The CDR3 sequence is CASSVGQGASEAFF. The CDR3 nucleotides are TGTGCCAGCAGCGTCGGGCAGGGGGCGTCTGAAGCTTTCTTT. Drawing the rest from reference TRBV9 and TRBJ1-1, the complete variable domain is DSGVTQTPKHLITATGQRVTLRCSPRSGDLSVYWYQQSLDQGLQFLIQYYNGEERAKGNILERFSAQQFPDLHSELNLSSLELGDSALYFCASSVGQGASEAFFGQGTRLTVV.